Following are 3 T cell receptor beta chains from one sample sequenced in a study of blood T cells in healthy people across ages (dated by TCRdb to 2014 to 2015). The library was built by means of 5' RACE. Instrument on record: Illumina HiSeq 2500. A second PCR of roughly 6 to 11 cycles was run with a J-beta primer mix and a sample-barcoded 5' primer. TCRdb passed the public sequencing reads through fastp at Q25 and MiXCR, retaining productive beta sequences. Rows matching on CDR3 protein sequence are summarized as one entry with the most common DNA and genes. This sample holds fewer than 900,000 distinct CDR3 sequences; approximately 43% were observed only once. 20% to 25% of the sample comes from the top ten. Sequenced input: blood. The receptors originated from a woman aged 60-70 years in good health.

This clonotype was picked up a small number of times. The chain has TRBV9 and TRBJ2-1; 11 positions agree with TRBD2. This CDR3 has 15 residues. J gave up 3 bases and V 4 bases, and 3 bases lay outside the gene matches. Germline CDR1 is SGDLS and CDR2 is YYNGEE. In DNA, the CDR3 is TGTGCCAGCAGCTTTAGCGGGGGGGACTACAATGAGCAGTTCTTC. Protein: CASSFSGGDYNEQFF.

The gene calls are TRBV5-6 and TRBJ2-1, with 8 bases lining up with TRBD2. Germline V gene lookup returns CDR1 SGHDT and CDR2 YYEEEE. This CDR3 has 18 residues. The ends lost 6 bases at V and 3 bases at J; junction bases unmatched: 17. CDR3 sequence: CASIIGGGTSSLYNEQFF. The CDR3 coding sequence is TGTGCCAGCATTATTGGGGGGGGGACTAGTTCCCTCTACAATGAGCAGTTCTTC.

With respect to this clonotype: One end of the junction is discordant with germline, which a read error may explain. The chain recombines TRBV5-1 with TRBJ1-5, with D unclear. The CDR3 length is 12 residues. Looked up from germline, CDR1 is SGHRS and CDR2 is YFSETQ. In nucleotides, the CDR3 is TGCGCCAGCAGCTGGCCGGATCATCCCCAGCATTTT. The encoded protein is CASSWPDHPQHF.